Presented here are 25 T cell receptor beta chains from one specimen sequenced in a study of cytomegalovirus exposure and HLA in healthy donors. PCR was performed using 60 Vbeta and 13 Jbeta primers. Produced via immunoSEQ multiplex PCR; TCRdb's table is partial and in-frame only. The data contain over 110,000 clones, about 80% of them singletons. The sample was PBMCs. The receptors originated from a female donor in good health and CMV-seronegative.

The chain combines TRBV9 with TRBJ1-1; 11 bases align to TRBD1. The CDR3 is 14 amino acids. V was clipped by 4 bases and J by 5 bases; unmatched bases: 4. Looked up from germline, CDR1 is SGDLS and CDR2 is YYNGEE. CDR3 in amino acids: CASSPRDRGTEAFF. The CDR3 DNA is TGTGCCAGCAGCCCCCGGGACAGGGGGACTGAAGCTTTCTTT. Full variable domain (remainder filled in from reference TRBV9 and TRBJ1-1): DSGVTQTPKHLITATGQRVTLRCSPRSGDLSVYWYQQSLDQGLQFLIQYYNGEERAKGNILERFSAQQFPDLHSELNLSSLELGDSALYFCASSPRDRGTEAFFGQGTRLTVV.

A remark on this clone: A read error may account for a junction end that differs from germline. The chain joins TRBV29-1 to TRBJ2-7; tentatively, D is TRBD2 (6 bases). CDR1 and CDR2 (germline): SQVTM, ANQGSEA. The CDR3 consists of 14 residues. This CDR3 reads CSVENSGPSHEQYF. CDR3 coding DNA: TGCAGCGTTGAAAACAGCGGGCCCTCCCACGAGCAGTACTTC.

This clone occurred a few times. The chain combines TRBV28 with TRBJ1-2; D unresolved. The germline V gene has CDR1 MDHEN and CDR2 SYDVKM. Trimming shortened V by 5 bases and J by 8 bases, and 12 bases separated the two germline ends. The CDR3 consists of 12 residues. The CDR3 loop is CASSLPVVGYTF. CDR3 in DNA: TGTGCCAGCAGTCTCCCAGTCGTAGGCTACACCTTC.

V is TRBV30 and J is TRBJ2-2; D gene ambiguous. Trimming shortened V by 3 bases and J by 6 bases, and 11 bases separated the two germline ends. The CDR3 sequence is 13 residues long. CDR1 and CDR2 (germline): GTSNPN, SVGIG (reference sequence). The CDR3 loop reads CAWRASSPGELFF. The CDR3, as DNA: TGTGCCTGGAGAGCTTCTTCGCCCGGGGAGCTGTTTTTT.

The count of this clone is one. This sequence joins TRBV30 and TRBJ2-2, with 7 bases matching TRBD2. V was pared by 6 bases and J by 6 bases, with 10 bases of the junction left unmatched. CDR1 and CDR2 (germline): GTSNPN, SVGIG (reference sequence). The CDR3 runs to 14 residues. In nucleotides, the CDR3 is TGTGCCTGTCACGGCCCGGGACTATCCGGGGAGCTGTTTTTT. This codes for CACHGPGLSGELFF.

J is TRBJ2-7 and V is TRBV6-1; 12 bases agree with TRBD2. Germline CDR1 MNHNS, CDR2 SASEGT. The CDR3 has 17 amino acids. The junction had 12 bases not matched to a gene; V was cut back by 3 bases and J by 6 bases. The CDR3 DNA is TGTGCCAGCAGTGATAGGCTAGCGGGGGGGTCCCTCGGCGAGCAGTACTTC. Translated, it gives CASSDRLAGGSLGEQYF.

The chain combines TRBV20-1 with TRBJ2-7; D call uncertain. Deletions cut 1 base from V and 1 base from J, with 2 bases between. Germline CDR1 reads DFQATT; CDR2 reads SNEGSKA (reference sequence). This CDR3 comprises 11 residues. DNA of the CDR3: TGCAGTGCTAGAGTATCCTACGAGCAGTACTTC. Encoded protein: CSARVSYEQYF.

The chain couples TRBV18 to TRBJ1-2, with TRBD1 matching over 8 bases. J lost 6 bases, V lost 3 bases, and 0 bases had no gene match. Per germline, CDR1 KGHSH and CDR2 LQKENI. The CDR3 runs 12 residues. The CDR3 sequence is CASSPGQDGYTF. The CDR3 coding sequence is TGTGCCAGCTCACCGGGACAGGATGGCTACACCTTC.

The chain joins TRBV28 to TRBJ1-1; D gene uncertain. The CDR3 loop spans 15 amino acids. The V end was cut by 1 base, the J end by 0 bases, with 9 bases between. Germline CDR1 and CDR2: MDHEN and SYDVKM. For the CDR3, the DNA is TGTGCCAGCAGTTTATCGGTCTCCATGAACACTGAAGCTTTCTTT. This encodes CASSLSVSMNTEAFF. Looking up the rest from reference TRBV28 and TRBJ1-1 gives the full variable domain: DVKVTQSSRYLVKRTGEKVFLECVQDMDHENMFWYRQDPGLGLRLIYFSYDVKMKEKGDIPEGYSVSREKKERFSLILESASTNQTSMYLCASSLSVSMNTEAFFGQGTRLTVV.

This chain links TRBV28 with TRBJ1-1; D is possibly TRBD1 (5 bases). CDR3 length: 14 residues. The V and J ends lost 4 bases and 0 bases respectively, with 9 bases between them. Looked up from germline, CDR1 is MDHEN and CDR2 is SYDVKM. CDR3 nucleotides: TGTGCCAGCAGTTCGGACAAGTTGAACACTGAAGCTTTCTTT. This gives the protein CASSSDKLNTEAFF.

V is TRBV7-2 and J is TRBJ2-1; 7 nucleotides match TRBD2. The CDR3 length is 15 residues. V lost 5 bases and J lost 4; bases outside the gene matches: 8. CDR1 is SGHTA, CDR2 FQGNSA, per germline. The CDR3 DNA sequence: TGTGCCAGCAGCCTCACTAGCGACCTGTACAATGAGCAGTTCTTC. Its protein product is CASSLTSDLYNEQFF.

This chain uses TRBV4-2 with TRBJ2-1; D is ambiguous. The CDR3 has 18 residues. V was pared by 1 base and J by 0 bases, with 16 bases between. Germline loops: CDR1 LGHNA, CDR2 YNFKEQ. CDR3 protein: CASSQALGRLSSYNEQFF. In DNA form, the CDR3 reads TGTGCCAGCAGCCAAGCTCTTGGGCGCTTAAGCTCCTACAATGAGCAGTTCTTC.

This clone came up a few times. This CDR3 reads CASKVSGYNEQFF. For the CDR3, the DNA is TGTGCCAGCAAGGTGTCGGGGTACAATGAGCAGTTCTTC. The chain uses TRBV27 and TRBJ2-1; tentative D call: TRBD2 (5 bases). V shed 7 bases and J shed 4 bases, with 11 bases lying between them. The germline gives CDR1 MNHEY, CDR2 SMNVEV (reference sequence). The length of the CDR3 is 13 residues.

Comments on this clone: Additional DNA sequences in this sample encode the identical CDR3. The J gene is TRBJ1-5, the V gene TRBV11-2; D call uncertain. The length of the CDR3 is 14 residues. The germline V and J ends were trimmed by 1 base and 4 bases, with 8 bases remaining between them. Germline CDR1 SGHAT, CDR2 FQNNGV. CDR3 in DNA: TGTGCCAGCAGCTTAGGAGGGTATAATCAGCCCCAGCATTTT. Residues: CASSLGGYNQPQHF.

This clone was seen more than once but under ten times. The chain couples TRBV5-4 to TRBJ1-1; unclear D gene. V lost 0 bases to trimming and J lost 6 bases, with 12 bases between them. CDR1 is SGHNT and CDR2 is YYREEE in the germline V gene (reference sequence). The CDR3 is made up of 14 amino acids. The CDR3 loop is CASSLAGRLAEAFF. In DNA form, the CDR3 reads TGTGCCAGCAGCTTGGCCGGTCGTTTGGCTGAAGCTTTCTTT.

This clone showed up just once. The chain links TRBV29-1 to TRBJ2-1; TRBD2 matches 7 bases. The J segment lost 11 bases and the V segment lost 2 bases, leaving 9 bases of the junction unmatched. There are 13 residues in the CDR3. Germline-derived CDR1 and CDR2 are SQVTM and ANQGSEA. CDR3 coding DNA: TGCAGCGTTGAAACCAAGCGGGGAGTTCAGCAGTTCTTC. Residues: CSVETKRGVQQFF.

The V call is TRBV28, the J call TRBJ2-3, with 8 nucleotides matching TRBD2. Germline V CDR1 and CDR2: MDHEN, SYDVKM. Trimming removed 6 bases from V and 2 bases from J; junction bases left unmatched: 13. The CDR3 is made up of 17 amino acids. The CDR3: CASRGLEVRGDTDTQYF. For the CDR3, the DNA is TGTGCCAGCAGGGGACTGGAGGTGCGGGGGGACACAGATACGCAGTATTTT.

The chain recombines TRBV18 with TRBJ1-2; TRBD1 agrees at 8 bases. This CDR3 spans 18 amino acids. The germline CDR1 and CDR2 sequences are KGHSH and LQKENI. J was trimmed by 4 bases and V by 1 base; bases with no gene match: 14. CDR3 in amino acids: CASSPLPGQGAIFYGYTF. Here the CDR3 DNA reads TGTGCCAGCTCACCACTCCCGGGCCAGGGGGCGATATTCTATGGCTACACCTTC.

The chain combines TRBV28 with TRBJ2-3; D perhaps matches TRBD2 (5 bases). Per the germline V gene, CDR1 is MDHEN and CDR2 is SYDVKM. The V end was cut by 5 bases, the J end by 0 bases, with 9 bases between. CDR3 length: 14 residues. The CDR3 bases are TGTGCCAGCAGTGGGAGTTACAGCACAGATACGCAGTATTTT. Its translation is CASSGSYSTDTQYF.

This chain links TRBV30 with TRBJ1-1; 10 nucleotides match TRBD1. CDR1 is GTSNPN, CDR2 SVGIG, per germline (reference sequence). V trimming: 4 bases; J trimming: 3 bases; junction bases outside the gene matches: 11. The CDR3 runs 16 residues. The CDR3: CAWIGDRGVLDTEAFF. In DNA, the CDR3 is TGTGCCTGGATTGGGGACAGGGGAGTTTTGGACACTGAAGCTTTCTTT. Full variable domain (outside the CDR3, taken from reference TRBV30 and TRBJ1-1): SQTIHQWPATLVQPVGSPLSLECTVEGTSNPNLYWYRQAAGRGLQLLFYSVGIGQISSEVPQNLSASRPQDRQFILSSKKLLLSDSGFYLCAWIGDRGVLDTEAFFGQGTRLTVV.

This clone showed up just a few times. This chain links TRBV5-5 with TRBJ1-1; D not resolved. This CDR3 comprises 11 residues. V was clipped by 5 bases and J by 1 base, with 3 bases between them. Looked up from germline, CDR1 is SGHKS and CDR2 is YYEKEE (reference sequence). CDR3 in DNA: TGTGCCAGCAGTAGGAACACTGAAGCTTTCTTT. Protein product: CASSRNTEAFF.

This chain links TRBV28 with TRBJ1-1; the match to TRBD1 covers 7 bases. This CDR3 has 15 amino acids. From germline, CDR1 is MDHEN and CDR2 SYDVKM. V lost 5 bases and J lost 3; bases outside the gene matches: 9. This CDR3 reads CASSKPRDSHTEAFF. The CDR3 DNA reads TGTGCCAGCAGTAAACCCCGGGACAGCCACACTGAAGCTTTCTTT.

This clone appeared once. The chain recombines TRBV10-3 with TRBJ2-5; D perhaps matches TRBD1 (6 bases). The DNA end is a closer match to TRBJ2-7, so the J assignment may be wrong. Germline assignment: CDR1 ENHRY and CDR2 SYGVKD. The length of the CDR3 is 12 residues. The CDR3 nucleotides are TGTGCCGCGCGGACAGACCACTACGAGCAGTACTTC. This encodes CAARTDHYEQYF.

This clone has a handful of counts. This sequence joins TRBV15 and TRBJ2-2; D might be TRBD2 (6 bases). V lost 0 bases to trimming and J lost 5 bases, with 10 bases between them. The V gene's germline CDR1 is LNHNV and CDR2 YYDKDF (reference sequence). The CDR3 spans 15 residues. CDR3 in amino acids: CATSRDSGGTGELFF. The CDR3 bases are TGTGCCACCAGCAGAGATTCCGGGGGAACCGGGGAGCTGTTTTTT.

CDR3 region: CASSPLTAIDTEAFF. The CDR3 nucleotides read TGTGCCAGCTCACCACTGACAGCCATTGACACTGAAGCTTTCTTT. This chain links TRBV18 with TRBJ1-1, with a tentative D call TRBD1 (5 bases). The CDR3 loop spans 15 amino acids. Germline V gives CDR1 KGHSH, CDR2 LQKENI. V lost 1 base to trimming and J lost 3 bases, with 12 bases between them.